This T cell receptor (beta chain) was obtained from a study of T cell responses to AZD1222 COVID-19 vaccine. The method was immunoSEQ multiplex PCR; TCRdb's version includes in-frame clones alone and lacks a portion of them. The sample lists under 150,000 clones; about 90% were seen once. This CDR3 has 17 residues. Sequencing used peripheral blood, obtained on day 0 of AZD1222 vaccination. The genes are TRBV21-1 and TRBJ2-7; no check of the table's D call, TRBD1, against the DNA was made. TRBV21-1 has pseudogene status. This receptor was taken from an adult in good health. CDR3 coding DNA: TGTGCCAGCAGCACGGACCCCGGGACACTCTGCTCCTACGAGCAGTACTTC. It specifies CASSTDPGTLCSYEQYF.